Here is one TCR beta chain with its context. The data were obtained in a study of blood T cell repertoires in COVID-19. The method was immunoSEQ multiplex PCR; TCRdb's version includes in-frame clones alone and lacks a portion of them. The sample shows some 140,000 clones, roughly 80% of them seen only once. The J segment lost 4 bases and the V segment lost 3 bases, leaving 10 bases of the junction unmatched. This CDR3 is built from 16 residues. The rearrangement joins TRBV23-1 to TRBJ1-1; 8 nucleotides align to TRBD1. TRBV23-1 is an ORF, and what it does is uncertain. The sample comprised PBMCs or T cells enriched from blood (not recorded which). This receptor was taken from a man aged 45 to 65 who had recovered from COVID-19. DNA for the CDR3: TGCGCCAGCAGTCAGCGTAAGGACAGGGAAGGCACTGAAGCTTTCTTT. This encodes CASSQRKDREGTEAFF.